Below, 12 T cell receptor beta chains from the same sample are listed, as sequenced in a study of vaccination and CD4 T cells after COVID-19. Cultured CD4+ T cell DNA was sequenced using the Oncomine TCR Beta short-read assay. One entry per CDR3 protein results from TCRdb running MiXCR on the PCR reads. The sample includes over 14,000 distinct CDR3 sequences, 52% seen only once; the top ten take approximately 6.9%. Antigen specificity for these receptors is unknown. The treatment was: approximately 10-day PBMC culture with coronavirus spike peptide pools or control peptides (ViraFEST assay). Material: CD4+ T cells from blood, cultured in vitro. The receptors come from a human donor who had recovered from COVID-19.

For this clonotype: The junction differs from germline at one of its ends, possibly a read error. V usage is TRBV7-7 and J usage is TRBJ2-2; 8 nucleotides match TRBD1. Germline values: CDR1 SSHAT, CDR2 FNYEAQ (reference sequence). There are 15 residues in the CDR3. The DNA for the CDR3 is TGTGCTAGCAGCTCGGTCTCCCAGGGGGCTGGGGAGCTGTTTTTT. Protein sequence: CASSSVSQGAGELFF.

This clonotype was observed a few times. The V and J genes are TRBV29-1 and TRBJ2-2, with TRBD2 matching 10 bases. V shed 7 bases and J 7 bases; nucleotides not matched to a gene: 9. The CDR3 runs to 14 residues. The germline gives CDR1 SQVTM, CDR2 ANQGSEA. CDR3 sequence: CSASSGSGSGELFF. CDR3 DNA sequence: TGCAGCGCCTCTAGCGGGAGTGGGAGCGGGGAGCTGTTTTTT.

The chain has TRBV5-1 and TRBJ2-5; 7 nucleotides agree with TRBD1. Per germline, CDR1 SGHRS and CDR2 YFSETQ. This CDR3 comprises 15 residues. V shed 4 bases and J 5 bases; nucleotides not matched to a gene: 11. CDR3 bases: TGCGCCAGCAGCCCCCAGCCAGACAGGGCGGAGACCCAGTACTTC. As protein: CASSPQPDRAETQYF. Variable domain in full (rest from reference TRBV5-1 and TRBJ2-5): KAGVTQTPRYLIKTRGQQVTLSCSPISGHRSVSWYQQTPGQGLQFLFEYFSETQRNKGNFPGRFSGRQFSNSRSEMNVSTLELGDSALYLCASSPQPDRAETQYFGPGTRLLVL.

This rearrangement joins TRBV6-5 to TRBJ1-1; D is perhaps TRBD1 (5 bases). The CDR3 has 14 residues. V lost 2 bases and J 7 bases, leaving 14 bases between the germline ends. Per the germline V gene, CDR1 is MNHEY and CDR2 is SVGAGI. CDR3 amino acids: CASSYVGRDNEAFF. The CDR3, as DNA: TGTGCCAGCAGTTACGTGGGGCGCGATAATGAAGCTTTCTTT.

This chain uses TRBV27 with TRBJ2-2; D ambiguous. V gave up 3 bases and J gave up 0 bases, with 8 bases separating them. The CDR3 sequence is 15 residues long. The germline V gene encodes CDR1 MNHEY and CDR2 SMNVEV (reference sequence). The CDR3 protein is CASSFPDSNTGELFF. DNA for the CDR3: TGTGCCAGCAGTTTCCCAGATTCGAACACCGGGGAGCTGTTTTTT.

This clonotype turned up a few times. The gene calls are TRBV11-1 and TRBJ2-5, with a possible D match to TRBD2 (6 bases). The CDR3 runs to 14 residues. The germline V gene has CDR1 SGHAT and CDR2 FQDESV (reference sequence). V dropped 5 bases and J dropped 10 bases, with 20 bases sitting between them. CDR3 sequence (DNA): TGTGCCAGCAGCACCACCCGGGCCCCGGGGGTCCAGTACTTC. Translated, it gives CASSTTRAPGVQYF. Full variable domain (rest looked up from reference TRBV11-1 and TRBJ2-5): EAEVAQSPRYKITEKSQAVAFWCDPISGHATLYWYRQILGQGPELLVQFQDESVVDDSQLPKDRFSAERLKGVDSTLKIQPAELGDSAMYLCASSTTRAPGVQYFGPGTRLLVL.

The genes are TRBV9 and TRBJ1-2, with D maybe TRBD1 (6 bases). This CDR3 is 16 amino acids long. V dropped 3 bases and J dropped 3 bases, with 18 bases sitting between them. CDR1 is SGDLS, CDR2 YYNGEE, per germline. The CDR3 DNA reads as TGTGCCAGCAGCGGCCGCCCAGGACAGAACTACTATGGCTACACCTTC. Translating it yields CASSGRPGQNYYGYTF.

The chain joins TRBV7-6 to TRBJ2-5; maybe TRBD2 (6 bases). The germline V gene has CDR1 SGHVS and CDR2 FNYEAQ. The CDR3 length is 14 residues. Trimming cost V 1 base and J 4 bases, with 10 bases left between them. The CDR3 here is CASSLDRGLETQYF. The CDR3 nucleotides read TGTGCCAGCAGCTTAGATCGGGGGTTAGAGACCCAGTACTTC.

The genes are TRBV20-1 and TRBJ1-1, with D unresolved. The CDR3 sequence is 14 residues long. Germline V gene sequence: CDR1 DFQATT, CDR2 SNEGSKA (reference sequence). V gave up 5 bases and J gave up 0 bases, with 13 bases separating them. The CDR3 reads CSAPLRRMNTEAFF. The CDR3, as DNA: TGCAGTGCTCCGCTCAGGCGCATGAACACTGAAGCTTTCTTT.

This clonotype was picked up a small number of times. The chain couples TRBV30 to TRBJ2-5, with 10 bases matching TRBD1. The CDR3 consists of 15 residues. Germline assignment: CDR1 GTSNPN and CDR2 SVGIG (reference sequence). The V gene end was trimmed by 4 bases and the J gene end by 3 bases; junction bases not matched to a gene: 8. The CDR3 sequence is CAWTGPGQGKETQYF. The CDR3 nucleotides are TGTGCCTGGACTGGCCCGGGACAGGGGAAAGAGACCCAGTACTTC.

The rearrangement joins TRBV20-1 to TRBJ2-7, with D uncertain. V lost 3 bases and J lost 3, with 9 bases in between. CDR3 length: 12 amino acids. Germline loops: CDR1 DFQATT, CDR2 SNEGSKA (reference sequence). CDR3 DNA sequence: TGCAGTGCTAGGCAACGTCGCTACGAGCAGTACTTC. Protein: CSARQRRYEQYF.

The rearrangement joins TRBV6-5 to TRBJ2-2, with D tentatively TRBD1 (7 bases). This CDR3 has 17 residues. Germline V CDR1 and CDR2: MNHEY, SVGAGI. With 0 bases removed from V and 3 bases from J, the gap between germline ends came to 14 bases. The CDR3 is CASSYSPSRGDTGELFF. CDR3 nucleotide sequence: TGTGCCAGCAGTTACTCACCCTCCAGGGGGGACACCGGGGAGCTGTTTTTT.